These 27 T cell receptor beta chains were sequenced from one sample in a study of cytomegalovirus exposure and HLA in healthy donors. The study ran its PCR with 60 Vbeta and 13 Jbeta primers. Generated by immunoSEQ multiplex PCR, the TCRdb table keeps only in-frame clones and is missing some. The profile shows 60,000 to 95,000 clones, 75% to 85% of them singletons. What was sequenced was PBMCs. These receptors all come from an older man in good health and CMV-seropositive.

The J gene is TRBJ2-7, the V gene TRBV9, with 9 positions matching TRBD2. The V gene's germline CDR1 is SGDLS and CDR2 YYNGEE. The CDR3 runs 14 residues. Trimming removed 4 bases from V and 2 bases from J; junction bases left unmatched: 4. The CDR3: CASSLSGGPYEQYF. The CDR3 nucleotides read TGTGCCAGCAGCCTGAGCGGGGGGCCCTACGAGCAGTACTTC.

The chain links TRBV4-3 to TRBJ2-4; D unclear. The V end lost 0 bases, the J end lost 0 bases, and 6 bases lay between the germline ends. Germline assignment: CDR1 LGHNA and CDR2 YSLEER. The CDR3 contains 15 residues. The CDR3 reads CASSQDGLAKNIQYF. CDR3 sequence (DNA): TGCGCCAGCAGCCAAGATGGCCTAGCCAAAAACATTCAGTACTTC.

The count of this clone is one. The chain joins TRBV5-6 to TRBJ1-1, with unresolved D. Deletions cut 0 bases from V and 4 bases from J, with 7 bases between. The CDR3 is made up of 13 amino acids. CDR1 and CDR2 (germline): SGHDT, YYEEEE. In DNA, the CDR3 is TGTGCCAGCAGCTTGGGGGCTCGCACTGAAGCTTTCTTT. This translates into CASSLGARTEAFF.

This chain joins TRBV9 and TRBJ2-7; 8 positions match TRBD1. Germline V CDR1 and CDR2: SGDLS, YYNGEE. This CDR3 has 12 amino acids. The V gene end was trimmed by 7 bases and the J gene end by 7 bases; junction bases not matched to a gene: 7. CDR3 protein: CASGRTGNEQYF. DNA of the CDR3: TGTGCCAGCGGGAGGACAGGGAATGAGCAGTACTTC.

For the CDR3, the DNA is TGTGCCAGCAGCTTGCCGGTCGGGGATAATTCACCCCTCCACTTT. Its translation is CASSLPVGDNSPLHF. The V call is TRBV5-4, the J call TRBJ1-6; D gene unclear. Germline V CDR1 and CDR2: SGHNT, YYREEE (reference sequence). V gave up 1 base and J gave up 5 bases, with 10 bases separating them. The CDR3 has 15 amino acids.

The rearrangement links TRBV4-3 to TRBJ2-7; 8 bases are shared with TRBD1. V trimming: 0 bases; J trimming: 6 bases; junction bases outside the gene matches: 16. The CDR3 is 18 amino acids. CDR1 and CDR2 (germline): LGHNA, YSLEER. The CDR3 protein is CASSQDWATGQASSEQYF. In DNA form, the CDR3 reads TGCGCCAGCAGCCAAGATTGGGCGACGGGACAGGCCTCGAGCGAGCAGTACTTC.

The CDR3 spells CASSLATGRKGYTF. The DNA of the CDR3 is TGTGCCAGCAGCTTAGCGACAGGGAGAAAAGGCTACACCTTC. V usage is TRBV7-2 and J usage is TRBJ1-2, with 7 bases lining up with TRBD1. The CDR3 length is 14 residues. The ends lost 0 bases at V and 8 bases at J; junction bases unmatched: 6. Per the germline V gene, CDR1 is SGHTA and CDR2 is FQGNSA. Looking up the rest from reference TRBV7-2 and TRBJ1-2 gives the full variable domain: GAGVSQSPSNKVTEKGKDVELRCDPISGHTALYWYRQSLGQGLEFLIYFQGNSAPDKSGLPSDRFSAERTGGSVSTLTIQRTQQEDSAVYLCASSLATGRKGYTFGSGTRLTVV.

The chain links TRBV2 to TRBJ1-1, with D possibly matching TRBD1 (5 bases). In germline, CDR1 is SNHLY, CDR2 FYNNEI. The CDR3 extends over 11 amino acids. V shed 6 bases and J shed 7 bases, with 9 bases lying between them. CDR3 residues: CASRLTDEAFF. CDR3 in DNA: TGTGCCAGCAGATTGACAGATGAAGCTTTCTTT.

The chain couples TRBV28 to TRBJ1-5, with TRBD1 matching over 7 bases. This CDR3 region has 16 residues. The ends lost 5 bases at V and 2 bases at J; junction bases unmatched: 9. Germline V gene data show CDR1 as MDHEN and CDR2 as SYDVKM. In DNA form, the CDR3 reads TGTGCCAGCAGTCCCGTGAGGGGGCTTGGCAATCAGCCCCAGCATTTT. It encodes CASSPVRGLGNQPQHF.

The V call is TRBV28, the J call TRBJ1-2; 11 bases align to TRBD1. This CDR3 is 17 amino acids long. Germline V gene lookup returns CDR1 MDHEN and CDR2 SYDVKM. J was trimmed by 0 bases and V by 7 bases; bases with no gene match: 10. The CDR3 sequence: CASTSPGTGGANYGYTF. In DNA, the CDR3 is TGTGCCAGCACCTCCCCCGGGACAGGGGGAGCTAACTATGGCTACACCTTC.

This clone was counted once. The V call is TRBV19, the J call TRBJ1-2, with D possibly TRBD1 on 6 matching bases. This CDR3 has 13 amino acids. V was trimmed by 6 bases and J by 1 base, leaving 9 bases between them. CDR1 is LNHDA and CDR2 is SQIVND in the germline V gene (reference sequence). Written as DNA, the CDR3 is TGTGCCAGTAGAACGGACAGTAACTATGGCTACACCTTC. Its translation is CASRTDSNYGYTF.

The CDR3 DNA is TGTGCCTGGAGAACGAAGGACAGTAGGGACTACGAGCAGTACTTC. Protein sequence: CAWRTKDSRDYEQYF. This chain joins TRBV30 and TRBJ2-7; weak D call: TRBD1 (6 bases). V was shortened by 3 bases and J by 3 bases, with 18 bases between the two germline ends. This CDR3 has 15 amino acids. Germline V CDR1 and CDR2: GTSNPN, SVGIG (reference sequence).

This chain links TRBV4-1 with TRBJ1-2, with D possibly being TRBD1 (6 bases). The CDR3 is 13 amino acids. Germline values: CDR1 MGHRA, CDR2 YSYEKL. V was shortened by 4 bases and J by 5 bases, with 11 bases between the two germline ends. As DNA, the CDR3 is TGCGCCAGCAGCCTCCAGGGGCAGTATGGCTACACCTTC. Its protein is CASSLQGQYGYTF.

Here the CDR3 reads CATTGSSGSTDTQYF. CDR3 sequence (DNA): TGTGCCACCACCGGTAGTAGCGGCAGCACAGATACGCAGTATTTT. This chain links TRBV2 with TRBJ2-3; the D gene is possibly TRBD2 (6 bases). CDR3 length equals 15 residues. CDR1 SNHLY and CDR2 FYNNEI come from the germline V gene. Trimming took off 10 bases at V and 0 bases at J, with 17 bases between the two ends.

The V gene is TRBV10-3, the J gene TRBJ2-1; TRBD1 is a possible D gene (5 bases). V was shortened by 3 bases and J by 3 bases, with 9 bases between the two germline ends. CDR1 ENHRY and CDR2 SYGVKD come from the germline V gene. There are 14 residues in the CDR3. In DNA form, the CDR3 reads TGTGCCATCAGTGAATGGGGCAGCTACAATGAGCAGTTCTTC. It codes for CAISEWGSYNEQFF.

This chain connects TRBV7-8 to TRBJ1-2; D unclear. The germline V and J ends were trimmed by 1 base and 4 bases, with 10 bases remaining between them. The CDR3 has 14 amino acids. Germline values: CDR1 SGHVS, CDR2 FQNEAQ. In DNA, the CDR3 is TGTGCCAGCAGCTTAGGAGGGTCCAGCTATGGCTACACCTTC. It codes for CASSLGGSSYGYTF. Based on the CDR3 plus reference TRBV7-8 and TRBJ1-2, the full variable domain is GAGVSQSPRYKVAKRGQDVALRCDPISGHVSLFWYQQALGQGPEFLTYFQNEAQLDKSGLPSDRFFAERPEGSVSTLKIQRTQQEDSAVYLCASSLGGSSYGYTFGSGTRLTVV.

The CDR3 reads CASSEQFPDTQYF. The CDR3 DNA reads as TGCGCCAGCAGTGAGCAGTTCCCAGATACGCAGTATTTT. The V and J genes are TRBV10-2 and TRBJ2-3, with D hard to call. Trimming took 2 bases from V and 4 from J, leaving 7 bases between them. The CDR3 is 13 amino acids. Germline CDR1 is WSHSY and CDR2 is SAAADI.

The chain has TRBV7-7 and TRBJ2-5; 13 nucleotides align to TRBD2. V shed 5 bases and J 5 bases; nucleotides not matched to a gene: 8. Per germline, CDR1 SSHAT and CDR2 FNYEAQ (reference sequence). This CDR3 comprises 16 residues. The CDR3 reads CASSPLAGGPMETQYF. The CDR3 DNA reads TGTGCCAGCAGCCCACTAGCGGGGGGGCCCATGGAGACCCAGTACTTC.

This clone turned up a few times. This chain joins TRBV18 and TRBJ1-2; no clear D. Germline CDR1 reads KGHSH; CDR2 reads LQKENI. Trimming left V 3 bases short and J 4 bases short, with 15 bases between. The CDR3 covers 15 residues. The CDR3 spells CASSPAGLISYGYTF. CDR3 in DNA: TGTGCCAGCTCACCGGCAGGTCTCATTTCCTATGGCTACACCTTC.

In its sample, this clone was seen a few times. The genes are TRBV6-1 and TRBJ1-1; 7 bases match TRBD1. Germline CDR1 MNHNS, CDR2 SASEGT. The CDR3 covers 13 residues. Trimming cost V 7 bases and J 8 bases; bases outside gene matches: 10. CDR3 region: CASKGAVLGEAFF. The CDR3 DNA sequence: TGTGCCAGCAAGGGGGCGGTCTTGGGAGAAGCTTTCTTT.

This clone was picked up a small number of times. This chain links TRBV5-5 with TRBJ2-1, with 8 positions matching TRBD2. The CDR3 extends over 14 amino acids. After removal of 5 bases from V and 8 bases from J, the junction contained 9 bases not matched to a gene. From germline, CDR1 is SGHKS and CDR2 YYEKEE (reference sequence). CDR3 nucleotide sequence: TGTGCCAGCAGTGGGACTAGTACTCTCTATGAGCAGTTCTTC. It codes for CASSGTSTLYEQFF.

The chain is built from TRBV18 and TRBJ2-5; possibly TRBD2 for D (6 bases). With 0 bases removed from V and 4 bases from J, the gap between germline ends came to 9 bases. Germline CDR1 and CDR2: KGHSH and LQKENI. This CDR3 comprises 14 residues. The CDR3 loop reads CASSPPGGGETQYF. The CDR3 DNA reads TGTGCCAGCTCACCACCGGGGGGAGGAGAGACCCAGTACTTC.

This chain connects TRBV11-3 to TRBJ2-7; D may be TRBD2 (6 bases). Between the trimmed V and J ends, which lost 5 bases and 6 bases, there was a span of 14 bases. This CDR3 spans 13 amino acids. Germline V gene lookup returns CDR1 SGHNT and CDR2 YENEEA. CDR3 region: CASSQIQGGEQYF. In DNA form, the CDR3 reads TGTGCCAGCAGCCAAATCCAGGGAGGCGAGCAGTACTTC.

The chain couples TRBV6-1 to TRBJ1-4; unclear D gene. V dropped 0 bases and J dropped 7 bases, with 9 bases sitting between them. Germline-derived CDR1 and CDR2 are MNHNS and SASEGT. This CDR3 comprises 14 residues. The CDR3 DNA reads as TGTGCCAGCAGTGAAGCAGGGAGGTTTGAAAAACTGTTTTTT. Translating it yields CASSEAGRFEKLFF.

The chain is built from TRBV4-2 and TRBJ2-7, with 8 bases that match TRBD2. The CDR3 sequence is 15 residues long. Losses at the gene ends were 0 bases for V and 3 bases for J; bases not matched to a gene: 4. Germline V gene sequence: CDR1 LGHNA, CDR2 YNFKEQ. CDR3 bases: TGTGCCAGCAGCCAAGACGGGGGGGACCGCTACGAGCAGTACTTC. This gives the protein CASSQDGGDRYEQYF.

In this sample, this clone turned up a few times. This chain uses TRBV19 with TRBJ2-2; maybe TRBD2 (5 bases). This CDR3 contains 14 residues. The germline V and J ends were trimmed by 6 bases and 2 bases, with 10 bases remaining between them. Germline V lookup: CDR1 LNHDA, CDR2 SQIVND (reference sequence). CDR3: CASRSPGNTGELFF. The CDR3 nucleotides are TGTGCCAGTAGAAGTCCGGGAAACACCGGGGAGCTGTTTTTT.

The chain uses TRBV2 and TRBJ2-2; D might be TRBD2 (5 bases). The V end lost 7 bases, the J end lost 8 bases, and 17 bases lay between the germline ends. This CDR3 comprises 14 residues. Germline assignment: CDR1 SNHLY and CDR2 FYNNEI. The CDR3 reads CASIPNGVGGELFF. In nucleotides, the CDR3 is TGTGCCAGCATCCCCAACGGGGTGGGGGGGGAGCTGTTTTTT. Full variable domain (remainder filled in from reference TRBV2 and TRBJ2-2): EPEVTQTPSHQVTQMGQEVILRCVPISNHLYFYWYRQILGQKVEFLVSFYNNEISEKSEIFDDQFSVERPDGSNFTLKIRSTKLEDSAMYFCASIPNGVGGELFFGEGSRLTVL.